These T cell receptor beta chains were read from a single sample in a study of blood T cells in healthy people across ages. MiXCR, run by TCRdb on the 5' RACE reads, gives a single entry per CDR3 protein. The top ten clones hold 13% of a sample with about a million distinct CDR3 sequences, 35% to 40% of them seen once. The sequencing sample was made of blood. These receptors came from a man aged 18 to 35 in good health. Both conserved end residues are part of each CDR3. Fields, in order: D gene, J gene, clone size, V gene, CDR3 protein, CDR3 DNA. A D gene is named only where the DNA matches it firmly. Where a row states a size, it is once, few, many or the class of an expanded clone; other rows omit it.

D gene: TRBD2
J gene: TRBJ2-3
clone size: -
V gene: TRBV29-1
CDR3 protein: CSFCLTSRTDTQYF
CDR3 DNA: TGCAGCTTCTGCCTGACTAGCCGCACAGATACGCAGTATTTT

D gene: -
J gene: TRBJ2-3
clone size: -
V gene: TRBV7-2
CDR3 protein: CASSSRQAQRGLTQYF
CDR3 DNA: TGTGCCAGCAGCTCCCGACAGGCGCAAAGGGGCCTAACGCAGTATTTT

D gene: -
J gene: TRBJ1-4
clone size: few
V gene: TRBV29-1
CDR3 protein: CSVESGELNEKLFF
CDR3 DNA: TGCAGCGTTGAATCCGGGGAGTTAAATGAAAAACTGTTTTTT

D gene: TRBD1
J gene: TRBJ2-1
clone size: few
V gene: TRBV29-1
CDR3 protein: CSVVPGQPHNEQFF
CDR3 DNA: TGCAGCGTTGTACCGGGACAGCCCCACAATGAGCAGTTCTTC

D gene: -
J gene: TRBJ2-3
clone size: -
V gene: TRBV28
CDR3 protein: CASSLETRQDTQYF
CDR3 DNA: TGTGCCAGCAGTTTAGAAACCAGGCAAGATACGCAGTATTTT

D gene: -
J gene: TRBJ2-2
clone size: -
V gene: TRBV6-5
CDR3 protein: CASSRKPGPNTGELFF
CDR3 DNA: TGTGCCAGCAGTAGAAAACCGGGCCCTAACACCGGGGAGCTGTTTTTT

D gene: TRBD2
J gene: TRBJ2-3
clone size: -
V gene: TRBV18
CDR3 protein: CASSPGLAGLRSTDTQYF
CDR3 DNA: TGTGCCAGCTCCCCAGGACTAGCTGGACTGCGTAGCACAGATACGCAGTATTTT

D gene: TRBD1
J gene: TRBJ2-1
clone size: few
V gene: TRBV12-3/TRBV12-4
CDR3 protein: CASSPGQGSWNEQFF
CDR3 DNA: TGTGCCAGCAGTCCGGGACAGGGGTCTTGGAATGAGCAGTTCTTC

D gene: TRBD2
J gene: TRBJ2-3
clone size: -
V gene: TRBV10-3
CDR3 protein: CAISERARTIAGDGDTQYF
CDR3 DNA: TGTGCCATCAGTGAGAGGGCCAGAACTATAGCGGGAGATGGAGATACGCAGTATTTT

D gene: TRBD2
J gene: TRBJ2-5
clone size: few
V gene: TRBV10-3
CDR3 protein: CAISGGLAGDKTQYF
CDR3 DNA: TGTGCCATCAGTGGAGGGCTAGCGGGGGATAAGACCCAGTACTTC

D gene: -
J gene: TRBJ2-5
clone size: many
V gene: TRBV6-5
CDR3 protein: CASSRNKETQYF
CDR3 DNA: TGTGCCAGCAGCCGCAACAAAGAGACCCAGTACTTC